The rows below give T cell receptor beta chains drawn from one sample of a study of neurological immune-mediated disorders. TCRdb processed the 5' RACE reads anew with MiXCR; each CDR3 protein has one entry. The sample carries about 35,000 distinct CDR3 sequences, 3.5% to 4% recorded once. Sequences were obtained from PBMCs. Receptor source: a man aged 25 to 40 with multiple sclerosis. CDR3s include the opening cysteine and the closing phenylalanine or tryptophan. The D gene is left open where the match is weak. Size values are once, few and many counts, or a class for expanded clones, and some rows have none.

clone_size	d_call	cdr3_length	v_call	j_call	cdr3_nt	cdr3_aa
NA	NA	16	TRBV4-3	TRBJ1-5	TGCGCCAGCAGCCAAGATGCGGGTTTGACAAATCAGCCCCAGCATTTT	CASSQDAGLTNQPQHF
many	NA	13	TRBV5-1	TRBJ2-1	TGCGCCAGCAGCCGGCAGGGATTCAATGAGCAGTTCTTC	CASSRQGFNEQFF
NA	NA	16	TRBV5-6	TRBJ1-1	TGTGCCAGCAGCCCAGTGGGGCGGTTAGTGAACACTGAAGCTTTCTTT	CASSPVGRLVNTEAFF
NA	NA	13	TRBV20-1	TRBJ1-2	TGCAGTACCAGCCGGGGGGGGTCCTCCCGCTACACCTTC	CSTSRGGSSRYTF
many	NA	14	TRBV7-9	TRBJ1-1	TGTGCCAGCAGTAGGGGGGAGGCGAACACTGAAGCTTTCTTT	CASSRGEANTEAFF
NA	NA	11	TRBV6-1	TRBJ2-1	TGTGCCAGCAGCCCCGGGGGAGAGCAGTTCTTC	CASSPGGEQFF
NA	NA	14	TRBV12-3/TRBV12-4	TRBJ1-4	TGTGCCAGCAGTTTAAGGGCGGGAAATGAAAAACTGTTTTTT	CASSLRAGNEKLFF
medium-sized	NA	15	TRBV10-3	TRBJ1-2	TGTGCCATCAGCCAGAACAGGGCGAACGACTATGGCTACACCTTC	CAISQNRANDYGYTF
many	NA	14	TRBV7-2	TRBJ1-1	TGTGCCAGCAGCCTAAGGGACATGGCCACTGAAGCTTTCTTT	CASSLRDMATEAFF
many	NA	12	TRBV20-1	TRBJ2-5	TGCAGTGCTGGAAAACTACTTGAGACCCAGTACTTC	CSAGKLLETQYF
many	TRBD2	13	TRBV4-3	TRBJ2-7	TGCGCCAGCAGCCTTAATCGGGGGGACGAGCAGTACTTC	CASSLNRGDEQYF
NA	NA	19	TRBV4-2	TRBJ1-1	TGTGCCAGCAGCCCATCTCAACGGTGGGGGGGCAGGGGAATCACTGAAGCTTTCTTT	CASSPSQRWGGRGITEAFF
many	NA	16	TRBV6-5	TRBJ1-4	TGTGCCAGCAGTTACACGATCAGGGGATTTAATGAAAAACTGTTTTTT	CASSYTIRGFNEKLFF
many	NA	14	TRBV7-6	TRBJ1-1	TGTGCCAGCAGCACCCAGGATTTCTACACTGAAGCTTTCTTT	CASSTQDFYTEAFF
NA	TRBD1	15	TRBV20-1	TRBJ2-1	TGCAGTGTCGGGACAGGGGGCAACTCCTACAATGAGCAGTTCTTC	CSVGTGGNSYNEQFF
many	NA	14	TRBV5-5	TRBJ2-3	TGTGCCAGCTTGAGGGGGGCAGCCACAGATACGCAGTATTTT	CASLRGAATDTQYF
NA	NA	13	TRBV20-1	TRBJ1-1	TGCAGTGCGCGGGGAAAGGGTTTAAATGAAGCTTTCTTT	CSARGKGLNEAFF
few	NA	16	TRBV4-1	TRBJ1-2	TGCGCCAGCAGCCAAGCCGGGGAGATCATCAACTATGGCTACACCTTC	CASSQAGEIINYGYTF
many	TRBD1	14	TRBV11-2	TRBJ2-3	TGTGCCAGCAGCCGACAGGGCGGTACAGATACGCAGTATTTT	CASSRQGGTDTQYF
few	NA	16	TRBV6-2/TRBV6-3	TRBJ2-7	TGTGCCAGCAGTTCGTTCCCCGGAGCGCTGTCCTACGAGCAGTACTTC	CASSSFPGALSYEQYF
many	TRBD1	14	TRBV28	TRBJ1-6	TGTGCCAGTTATACAGGGGCTCGGAATTCACCCCTCCACTTT	CASYTGARNSPLHF
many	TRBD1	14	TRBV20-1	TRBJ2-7	TGCAGTGCTGGACAGGTCAGATACTCCTACGAGCAGTACTTC	CSAGQVRYSYEQYF
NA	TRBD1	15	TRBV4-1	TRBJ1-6	TGCGCCAGCAGCCAGCCGGACAGGGACAATTCACCCCTCAACTTT	CASSQPDRDNSPLNF
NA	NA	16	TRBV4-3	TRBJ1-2	TGCGCCAGCAGCCAAGGGATCAGGTTCCCTAACTATGGCTACACCTTC	CASSQGIRFPNYGYTF
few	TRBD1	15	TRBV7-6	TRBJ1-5	TGTGCCAGCAGCTGGGGGACAGGGCGGAATCAGCCCCAGAATTTT	CASSWGTGRNQPQNF
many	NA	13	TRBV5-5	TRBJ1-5	TGTGCCAGCAGCTTGTCCGGCAATCAGCCCCAGCATTTT	CASSLSGNQPQHF
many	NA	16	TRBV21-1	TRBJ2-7	TGTGCCAGCAGCACTCAGGGGCTTTCGGCCCAATACGAGCAGTACTTC	CASSTQGLSAQYEQYF
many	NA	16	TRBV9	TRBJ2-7	TGTGCCAGCAGCGTAGGTTGGGACCCGGGAGCCTACGAGCAGTACTTC	CASSVGWDPGAYEQYF
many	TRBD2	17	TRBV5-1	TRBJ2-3	TGCGCCAGCAGCGGAGGACCTAGCGGGGGCCGCACAGATACGCAGTATTTT	CASSGGPSGGRTDTQYF
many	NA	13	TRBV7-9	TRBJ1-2	TGTGCCAGCAGCTTAGGTCTGAGCTATGGCTACACCTTC	CASSLGLSYGYTF
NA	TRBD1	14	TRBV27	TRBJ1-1	TGTGCCAGCAGTAACAGGGGAGGGAACACTGAAGCTTTCTTT	CASSNRGGNTEAFF
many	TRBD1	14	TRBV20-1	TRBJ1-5	TGCAGTGCTGACGGACAGGGGACGGATCAGCCCCAGCATTTT	CSADGQGTDQPQHF
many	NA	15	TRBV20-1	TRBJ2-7	TGCAGTGCTCGCAAGATGGAGAGGTTCTCCCACGAGCAGTACTTC	CSARKMERFSHEQYF
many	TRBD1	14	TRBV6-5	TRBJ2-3	TGTGCCAGCAGTCTACAGGGGGGTACAGATACGCAGTATTTT	CASSLQGGTDTQYF
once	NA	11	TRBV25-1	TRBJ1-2	TGTGCCAGCAGCCTAGCGCAACACTGGGACTTC	CASSLAQHWDF
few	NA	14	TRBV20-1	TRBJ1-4	TGCAGTGCTATAGTTCAGGCGCCAAATGAAAAACTGTTTTTT	CSAIVQAPNEKLFF
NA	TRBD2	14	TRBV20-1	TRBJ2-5	TGCAGTGCTAAAGCGGGGGGGCCGGAGGAGACCCAGTACTTC	CSAKAGGPEETQYF
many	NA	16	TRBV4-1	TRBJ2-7	TGCGCCAGCAGCCAAGCAGCGGGCTATAGCTCCTACGAGCAGTACTTC	CASSQAAGYSSYEQYF
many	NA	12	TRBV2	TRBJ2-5	TGTGCCAGCAGTGACTACCTAGAGACCCAGTACTTC	CASSDYLETQYF
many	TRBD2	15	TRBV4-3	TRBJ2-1	TGCGCCAGCAGCCAAGGGAGCGGGGCCTACAATGAGCAGTTCTTC	CASSQGSGAYNEQFF
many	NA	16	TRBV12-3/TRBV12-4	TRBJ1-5	TGTGCCAGCAGTTTCCTCCCAGGGCCTAGCAATCAGCCCCAGCATTTT	CASSFLPGPSNQPQHF
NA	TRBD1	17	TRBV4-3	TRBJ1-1	TGCGCCAGCAGCCAAGACCCTGGGGGGACAGGGTCCTTTGAAGCTTTCTTT	CASSQDPGGTGSFEAFF
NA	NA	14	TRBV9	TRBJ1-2	TGTGCCAGCAGCGTAGGGTGGCCGGAGGATGGCTACACCTTC	CASSVGWPEDGYTF
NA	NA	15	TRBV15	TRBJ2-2	TGTGCCACCAGCACGCTGGGCAGGGGAACCGGGGAGCTGTTTTTT	CATSTLGRGTGELFF
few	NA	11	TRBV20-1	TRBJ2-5	TGCAGCCAGGACAGAGAAGAGACCCAGTACTTC	CSQDREETQYF
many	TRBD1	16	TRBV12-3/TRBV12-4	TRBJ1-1	TGTGCCAGCAGTCCGTACAAAGGGACAGCGAACACTGAAGCTTTCTTT	CASSPYKGTANTEAFF
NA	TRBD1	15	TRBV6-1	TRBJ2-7	TGTGCCAGCAGTGAAGAAGGGACAGGGGGCTACGAGCAGTACTTC	CASSEEGTGGYEQYF
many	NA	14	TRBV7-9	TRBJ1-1	TGTGCCAGCAGGGTAGACCGGGTCGGAACTGAAGCTTTCTTT	CASRVDRVGTEAFF
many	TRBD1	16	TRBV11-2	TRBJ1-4	TGTGCCAGCAGCTCTGGGACAGGGTCCCGTTTTGGAAAACTGTTTTTT	CASSSGTGSRFGKLFF
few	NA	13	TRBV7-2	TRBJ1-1	TGTGCCAGCAGCTTTCAGGGGCACACTGAAGCTTTCTTT	CASSFQGHTEAFF
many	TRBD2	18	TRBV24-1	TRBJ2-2	TGTGCCACCAGTGGGGGACTAGCGGGGGCCCCGAACACCGGGGAGCTGTTTTTT	CATSGGLAGAPNTGELFF
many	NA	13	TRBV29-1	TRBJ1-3	TGCAGCGTACCCGATCTCGTGGGAAACACCATATATTTT	CSVPDLVGNTIYF
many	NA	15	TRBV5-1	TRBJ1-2	TGCGCCAGCAGCTTTCCAGGGGTTACTAACTATGGCTACACCTTC	CASSFPGVTNYGYTF
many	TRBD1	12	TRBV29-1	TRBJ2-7	TGCAGCGCGGGACAGGGCGCCTACGAGCAGTACTTC	CSAGQGAYEQYF
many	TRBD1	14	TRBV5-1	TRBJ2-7	TGCGCCAGCAGCTCGGACAGGACCCCCCCCGAGCAGTACTTC	CASSSDRTPPEQYF
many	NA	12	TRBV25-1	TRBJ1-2	TGTGCCAGCAGGGGACGTACAGTGGGCTACACCTTC	CASRGRTVGYTF